This TCR beta chain appears in the sequencing data of a study of shared clonotypes between healthy human individuals (TCRdb year 2020). General notes on the study: A few men and two women, aged 18 to 49 years, made up the cohort. For each donor, three plates each were used for CD4 naive and CD4 memory, two plates were used for CD8 naive, and one plate was used for CD8 memory. To estimate repertoire size and how much clonotypes are shared between individuals, the study performed deep sequencing of blood TCR repertoires from a handful of healthy adults. Libraries were prepared and TCR repertoires were sequenced by different laboratories using diverse techniques, in order to increase sequencing depth and limit assay-specific biases. Leukapheresis yielded between about 0.94 and 9 billion PBMCs per donor. Points the paper makes about the study in general: Pairwise subsampling led to the expectation that sequencing depth would affect the degree of clonotype sharing among donors. Because the study included only a small number of donors, the genetic and exposure-history diversity represented was limited. Sampling was restricted to blood, and TCR repertoires in tissues likely differ from the TCR repertoires found in blood. Even with the large sequencing depth, rarefaction of the sorted-subset datasets indicated that sequencing was incomplete. Compared with non-shared clonotypes, clonotypes shared by all four sorted-subset donors had higher generation probabilities. Approximately 4.8% of naive CD4, 3.5% of naive CD8, about 2.4% of memory CD4, and more than 0.35% of memory CD8 clonotypes were shared across several donors. Naive subsets generally had larger estimated clonotype richness than memory subsets did.

Using the deep immunoSEQ assay, multiplex PCR amplified TCR CDR3 regions from genomic DNA. Extracted genomic DNA from each cell subset was distributed evenly across all wells of several immunoSEQ 96-well plates, and each plate was treated as a replicate. For sorted subsets, 200 to 250 ng genomic DNA, equal to some 28,000 T cell genomes, was loaded into each replicate PCR. The purified libraries were quantified using a Qubit 3.0 fluorometer, sized with a Bioanalyzer 2100, and then quantified again using the KAPA Library Quantification kit. Every immunoSEQ 96-well plate was sequenced on a separate single-read 150-cycle Illumina NextSeq 550 flow cell. Regarding the original processing steps: The immunoSEQ output contained only junctional sequences without quality scores, so filtering could not match that applied to full-length reads. Sequences were annotated with PyIR, a Python wrapper for IgBLAST v1.9, using IMGT germline references to assign V/J genes and CDR3. Reads were filtered out if the reads had weak V/J assignments (E-value above 1e-6), no CDR3, stop codons, out-of-frame junctions, or ambiguous translated residues. V3J clonotypes were defined as sequences sharing the same inferred V gene, J gene, and CDR3 amino acid sequence. To compute the percentage overlap between repertoires, the number of shared unique clonotypes was divided by the size of the smaller repertoire. Three approaches were used to assess repertoire richness: RTK rarefaction, the Chao1 estimator, and Recon v2.1 estimates of unobserved clonotypes. Generation probabilities were computed with OLGA for all TCRbeta clonotypes obtained by the gDNA method from four donors. The clones in this table, taken by TCRdb from immuneACCESS, are in-frame only. Not every clone is retained; where verified, under half of the shortfall comes from an unresolved V gene, and the cause of the rest is unknown. V and J calls and clone size follow that table, whereas D and trimming were derived from the DNA. This sample holds 2 million to 2.5 million clones; 80% to 95% were observed only once. Approximately 0.4% of the sample belongs to the ten largest clones.

As encoded in the germline V gene, CDR1 is SQVTM while CDR2 is ANQGSEA. The trim is 6 bases for V and 0 bases for J, with a gap of 18 bases between the germline ends. The CDR3 runs 16 amino acids, cysteine and phenylalanine included. The sequence is cut down to CDR3 DNA, 48 bases in frame from base 1. This clone was seen only once. Its antigen remains unidentified. The record has no base qualities; no much larger clone is one base away. Donors were healthy HIV-negative adults with no recently reported acute infections or vaccinations. Every donor was a Caucasian adult living in Nashville, Tennessee, USA. CD4+ T cells were enriched by magnetic negative selection; naive cells were then positively selected on CD45RA, and the negative fraction formed the memory subset. Blood was obtained by leukapheresis, after which PBMCs were separated by Ficoll-Histopaque density gradient centrifugation and cryopreserved in liquid nitrogen vapor phase. Purity and quantity of every magnetically sorted T cell population were checked by analytical flow cytometry. From each sorted fraction, genomic DNA was isolated and quantified by UV absorbance on a Nanodrop 2000c.

This TCR derives from a man between 18 and 35 years old in good health. Some clones in this sample may be carry-over from other donors' samples. The sequencing sample was made of naive CD4+ T cells from PBMCs. According to the study, the label for this sample's cell subset or site signals: CD45RA+ positively selected. The chain uses TRBV29-1 and TRBJ2-1, and the D gene may be TRBD2, 6 bases matching. CDR3 loop: CSVGGRSVSSYNEQFF. Read as DNA, the sequence is TGCAGCGTGGGGGGACGATCCGTGAGCTCCTACAATGAGCAGTTCTTC.